What follows is one T cell receptor beta chain and its context. Sequencing was performed with immunoSEQ multiplex PCR; in TCRdb, only in-frame clones are kept and a portion is missing. The sample holds tens of thousands of clones, around 97% seen once. Germline CDR1 reads MNHNS; CDR2 reads SASEGT. The CDR3 sequence is 17 residues long. V shed 0 bases, J shed 1 base, and the junction held 6 bases outside the gene matches. The entry originates in a study of T cell changes during pregnancy in multiple sclerosis. This rearrangement joins TRBV6-1 to TRBJ2-7; 10 bases match TRBD1. The sequencing here drew on CD8+ T cells from peripheral blood mononuclear cells, taken after pregnancy. This sequence was found in a female donor with multiple sclerosis, enrolled in a pregnancy study. The CDR3 sequence: CASSEAHGTGVSYEQYF. Written as DNA, the CDR3 is TGTGCCAGCAGTGAAGCGCATGGGACAGGGGTTTCCTACGAGCAGTACTTC.